The 10 T cell receptor beta chains reported below all come from one sample, sequenced in a study of tumor and adjacent non-tumor tissue in lung cancer. This sample's RNA came from whole unsorted tissue. The library came from three nested PCR rounds adapted from ARM-PCR protocols. TCRdb re-analysed the multiplex PCR reads in MiXCR, keeping a single row per CDR3 protein. The repertoire holds 85,000 to 100,000 distinct CDR3 sequences, with about 67% as singletons. Sequencing input: lung tumor tissue. The receptors were sampled from a man aged 55 to 70 with non-small cell lung cancer.

A note on this clonotype: At one boundary the junction diverges from the germline segment, which might be a read error. V is TRBV4-2 and J is TRBJ2-1, with 14 positions matching TRBD2. The germline V gene has CDR1 LGHNA and CDR2 YNFKEQ. The CDR3 sequence is 15 residues long. CDR3 amino acids: CASSRLAGGHNEQSF. Written as DNA, the CDR3 is TGTGCCAGTAGCAGACTAGCGGGAGGGCACAATGAGCAGTCCTTC.

On this clonotype itself: The junction shows a germline mismatch at one end, possibly a read error. The rearrangement links TRBV5-1 to TRBJ1-5; the match to TRBD1 covers 9 bases. CDR3 length: 15 amino acids. Per germline, CDR1 SGHRS and CDR2 YFSETQ. Here the CDR3 reads CASSPGQGKHQPQHF. The DNA for the CDR3 is TGCGCCAGCAGCCCGGGACAGGGAAAACATCAACCCCAGCATTTT. The variable domain in full, with the rest retrieved from reference TRBV5-1 and TRBJ1-5, is KAGVTQTPRYLIKTRGQQVTLSCSPISGHRSVSWYQQTPGQGLQFLFEYFSETQRNKGNFPGRFSGRQFSNSRSEMNVSTLELGDSALYLCASSPGQGKHQPQHFGDGTRLSIL.

The rearrangement links TRBV30 to TRBJ2-5, with 7 bases identical to TRBD1. The germline V gene has CDR1 GTSNPN and CDR2 SVGIG (reference sequence). This CDR3 has 13 residues. Germline trimming cut 8 bases from V and 1 base from J; bases unmatched to any gene: 7. In nucleotides, the CDR3 is TGTGCCGCAACACAGGGGCGCCAAGAGACCCAGTACTTC. Protein sequence: CAATQGRQETQYF.

About this clonotype itself: A much larger clone differs from this one at a single base, so this may be a read error. The rearrangement uses TRBV7-9 and TRBJ1-2; D is uncertain. V was cut by 10 bases and J by 7 bases, with 13 bases left in between. This CDR3 has 11 amino acids. Germline lookup yields CDR1 SEHNR and CDR2 FQNEAQ (reference sequence). CDR3 region: CAISPSGGYTF. The CDR3 bases are TGTGCCATAAGCCCATCGGGTGGCTACACCTTC.

The V gene is TRBV10-3, the J gene TRBJ2-3; TRBD1 is a possible D gene (6 bases). The germline V gene encodes CDR1 ENHRY and CDR2 SYGVKD. The CDR3 spans 13 residues. The ends were cut back, 4 bases at V and 2 bases at J, with 7 bases in the middle. CDR3 loop: CAISAGDTDTQYF. The CDR3 DNA sequence: TGTGCCATCAGTGCAGGGGACACAGATACGCAGTATTTT.

This clonotype has ten or more counts. The rearrangement links TRBV6-5 to TRBJ2-5; no reliable D call. The V gene's germline CDR1 is MNHEY and CDR2 SVGAGI. This CDR3 has 15 amino acids. Trimming cost V 7 bases and J 9 bases, with 24 bases left between them. This chain's CDR3 is CASTRDGGGHGAQYF. Here the CDR3 DNA reads TGTGCCAGCACGCGAGATGGTGGCGGTCATGGGGCCCAGTACTTC.

Of note for this clonotype: Relative to the germline gene, one junction end is altered; a read error may explain this. The rearrangement uses TRBV2 and TRBJ2-5; the D call may be TRBD1 or TRBD2 (6 bases each). CDR3 length: 14 residues. Germline CDR1 SNHLY, CDR2 FYNNEI. CDR3 nucleotide sequence: TGTGCCAGCAGTGAAAGGGGCGGCCCGGGGGCCCAGTGCTTC. This gives the protein CASSERGGPGAQCF. The full variable domain, with the rest looked up from reference TRBV2 and TRBJ2-5, is EPEVTQTPSHQVTQMGQEVILRCVPISNHLYFYWYRQILGQKVEFLVSFYNNEISEKSEIFDDQFSVERPDGSNFTLKIRSTKLEDSAMYFCASSERGGPGAQCFGPGTRLLVL.

J is TRBJ2-7 and V is TRBV6-1; D is undetermined. CDR1 and CDR2 from the germline V gene are MNHNS and SASEGT. V lost 4 bases and J 3 bases, leaving 13 bases between the germline ends. There are 14 residues in the CDR3. Here the CDR3 DNA reads TGTGCCAGCAGTGCTGGGATGGGCCTCTACGAGCAGTACTTC. Its translation is CASSAGMGLYEQYF.

This clonotype was seen once. The genes are TRBV19 and TRBJ2-1; tentatively, D is TRBD2 (6 bases). The CDR3 is 14 amino acids. In germline, CDR1 is LNHDA, CDR2 SQIVND (reference sequence). The V gene lost 7 bases and the J gene lost 0 bases, with 10 bases spanning the gap. The CDR3 loop reads CASIRGSSYNEQFF. CDR3 coding DNA: TGTGCCAGTATCCGGGGGAGCTCCTACAATGAGCAGTTCTTC.

The count of this clonotype is one. This likely comes from a read error, as the CDR3 has no conserved phenylalanine or tryptophan at its end. The V gene is TRBV29-1, the J gene TRBJ2-7; D not certain. CDR1 and CDR2 (germline): SQVTM, ANQGSEA. This CDR3 spans 12 amino acids. V dropped 4 bases and J dropped 9 bases, with 16 bases sitting between them. Written as DNA, the CDR3 is TGCAGCGTTGCTACAGAGCCCTACATGCAGTACTTA. As protein: CSVATEPYMQYL.